This T cell receptor beta chain was recovered during a study of blood T cells in healthy people across ages. The CDR3 loop spans 14 amino acids. J was trimmed by 10 bases and V by 3 bases; bases with no gene match: 3. Germline V gene sequence: CDR1 MNHEY, CDR2 SMNVEV (reference sequence). Next came a second PCR, run for roughly 7 to 12 cycles, which used a sample-barcoded 5' primer along with a J-beta primer mix. Via MiXCR, TCRdb re-called the 5' RACE reads, giving one row per CDR3 protein. The data contain hundreds of thousands of distinct CDR3 sequences, 49% of them singletons. This clonotype was observed a few times.

The sequence derives from a woman aged 60-75 years in good health. What was sequenced was blood. V gene TRBV27 combines with J gene TRBJ2-1; 13 positions agree with TRBD2. CDR3: CASSFTLAGGEQFF. The CDR3 DNA reads TGTGCCAGCAGTTTTACACTAGCGGGAGGGGAGCAGTTCTTC.